The present T cell receptor (beta chain) was sequenced within a study of OX40 agonist ivuxolimab in advanced cancers. The CDR3 totals 12 residues. Trimming removed 5 bases at V and 2 bases at J, with 7 bases between. Germline assignment: CDR1 SGHVS and CDR2 FQNEAQ. General observations from the study: The work left the antigen specificity of expanded peripheral T cells undetermined.

Repertoires were generated with immunoSEQ multiplex PCR, while TCRdb's copy carries only in-frame clones and drops some. The sample gives about 64,000 clones, around 80% of which show up once; roughly 4.9% is in the top ten. Details on this clone: Its antigen remains unknown.

V usage is TRBV7-8 and J usage is TRBJ2-7; possible D gene TRBD2, 5 bases. The sequenced sample was CD4+ or CD8+ T cells sorted from blood, obtained in a trial of the OX40 agonist ivuxolimab. This TCR came from an adult with an advanced solid tumor such as melanoma, head and neck, liver or kidney cancer. The CDR3 reads CASSRGPYEQYF. In DNA, the CDR3 is TGTGCCAGCAGCCGCGGGCCCTACGAGCAGTACTTC.